The present entry profiles one TCR beta chain with its context. Its antigen is as yet unknown. Assay: immunoSEQ multiplex PCR; the TCRdb copy retains only in-frame clones and omits some. The sample has about 130,000 clones, 86% seen once. This specimen comes from a study of T cell responses to AZD1222 COVID-19 vaccine. In the study overall: Pooling covered second doses at about 4 or about 12 weeks.

The study's findings and limits: Clonal diversity may have been underestimated, and the donors were mostly white British, with more females than males.

V was clipped by 9 bases and J by 8 bases; unmatched bases: 12. The germline CDR1 and CDR2 sequences are MDHEN and SYDVKM. This CDR3 is built from 14 residues. This clonotype was sampled from an adult in good health. The rearrangement uses TRBV28 and TRBJ1-4, with TRBD1 matching 7 bases. The sequences come from peripheral blood, collected on day 0 of AZD1222 vaccination. The CDR3 bases are TGTGCCAGTTTCGAGACAGGGCTTTCCGAAAAACTGTTTTTT. This encodes CASFETGLSEKLFF. Full variable domain (remainder filled in from reference TRBV28 and TRBJ1-4): DVKVTQSSRYLVKRTGEKVFLECVQDMDHENMFWYRQDPGLGLRLIYFSYDVKMKEKGDIPEGYSVSREKKERFSLILESASTNQTSMYLCASFETGLSEKLFFGSGTQLSVL.